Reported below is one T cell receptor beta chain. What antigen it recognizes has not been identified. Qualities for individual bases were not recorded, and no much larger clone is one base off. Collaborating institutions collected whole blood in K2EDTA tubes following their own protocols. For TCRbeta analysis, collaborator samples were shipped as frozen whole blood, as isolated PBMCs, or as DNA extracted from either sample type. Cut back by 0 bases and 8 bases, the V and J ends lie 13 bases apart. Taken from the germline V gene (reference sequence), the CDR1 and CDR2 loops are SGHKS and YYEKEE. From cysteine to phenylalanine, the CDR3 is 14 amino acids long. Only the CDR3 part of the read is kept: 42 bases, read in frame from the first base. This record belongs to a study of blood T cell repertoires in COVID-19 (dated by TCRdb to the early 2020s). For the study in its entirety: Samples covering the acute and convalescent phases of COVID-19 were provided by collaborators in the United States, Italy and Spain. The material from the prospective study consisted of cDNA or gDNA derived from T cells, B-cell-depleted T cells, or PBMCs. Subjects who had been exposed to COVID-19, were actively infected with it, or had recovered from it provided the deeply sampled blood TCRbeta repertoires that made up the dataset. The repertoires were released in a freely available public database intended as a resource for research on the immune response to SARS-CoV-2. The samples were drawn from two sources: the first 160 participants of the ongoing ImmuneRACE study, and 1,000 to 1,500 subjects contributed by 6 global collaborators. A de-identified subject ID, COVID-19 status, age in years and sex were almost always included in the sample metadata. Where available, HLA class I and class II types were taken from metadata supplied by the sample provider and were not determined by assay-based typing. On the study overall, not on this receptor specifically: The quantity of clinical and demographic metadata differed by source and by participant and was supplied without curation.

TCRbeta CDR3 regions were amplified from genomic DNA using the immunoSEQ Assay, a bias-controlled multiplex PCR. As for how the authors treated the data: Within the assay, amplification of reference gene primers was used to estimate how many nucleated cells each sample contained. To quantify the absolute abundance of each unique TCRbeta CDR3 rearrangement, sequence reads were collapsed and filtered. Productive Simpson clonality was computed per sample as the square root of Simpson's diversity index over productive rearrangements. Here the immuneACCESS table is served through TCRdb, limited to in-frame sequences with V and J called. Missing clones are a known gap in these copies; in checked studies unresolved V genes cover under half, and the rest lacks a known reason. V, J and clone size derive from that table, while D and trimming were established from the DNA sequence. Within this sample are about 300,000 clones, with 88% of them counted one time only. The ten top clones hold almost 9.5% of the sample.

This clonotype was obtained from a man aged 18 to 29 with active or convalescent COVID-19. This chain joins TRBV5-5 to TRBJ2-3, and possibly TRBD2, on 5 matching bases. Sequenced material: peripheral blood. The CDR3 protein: CASSLVRELSTQYF. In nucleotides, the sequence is TGTGCCAGCAGCTTGGTTAGGGAGTTGTCTACGCAGTATTTT.